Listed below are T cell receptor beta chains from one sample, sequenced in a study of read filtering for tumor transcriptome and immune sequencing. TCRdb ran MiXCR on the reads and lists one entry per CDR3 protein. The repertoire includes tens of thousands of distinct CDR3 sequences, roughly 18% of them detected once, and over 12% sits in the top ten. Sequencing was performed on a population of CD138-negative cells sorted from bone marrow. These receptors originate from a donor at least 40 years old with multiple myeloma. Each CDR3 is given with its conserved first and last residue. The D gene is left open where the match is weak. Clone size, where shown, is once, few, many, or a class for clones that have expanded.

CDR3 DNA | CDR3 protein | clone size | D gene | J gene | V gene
TGTGCCAGCTCCATTACCTCATCGAACACTGAAGCTTTCTTT | CASSITSSNTEAFF | many | - | TRBJ1-1 | TRBV6-5
TGTGCCACCAGTGATGCAGGGGGCAAGGTCTGGACAGATACGCAGTATTTT | CATSDAGGKVWTDTQYF | many | TRBD1 | TRBJ2-3 | TRBV24-1
TGCAGTGCTACCACTCGACAGGGACTTAGGCAGTACTTC | CSATTRQGLRQYF | - | - | TRBJ2-7 | TRBV20-1
TGTGCCACCAGTGGCACAGAGGGGGGGTTCACAGATACGCAGTATTTT | CATSGTEGGFTDTQYF | many | - | TRBJ2-3 | TRBV24-1
TGTGCCAGCAGCCTCTCACAGGGGTTGGGTCAGCCCCAGCATTTT | CASSLSQGLGQPQHF | - | TRBD1 | TRBJ1-5 | TRBV28
TGCAGTGCTAAACCCTGGACAGGGCAGTACAATGAGCAGTTCTTC | CSAKPWTGQYNEQFF | many | TRBD1 | TRBJ2-1 | TRBV20-1
TGTGCCAGCAGCCAAGGGACAGGGACTAGCCGCGGTGAGCAGTTCTTC | CASSQGTGTSRGEQFF | many | - | TRBJ2-1 | TRBV4-2
TGTGCCAGCAGTCATGGAGCTAACTATGGCTACACCTTC | CASSHGANYGYTF | many | - | TRBJ1-2 | TRBV6-2/TRBV6-3
TGTGCCAGCAGACCCGGGTATGGCAGTCCCCGCGATACGCAGTATTTT | CASRPGYGSPRDTQYF | many | - | TRBJ2-3 | TRBV27
TGTGCCAGCAGTCAGGACCAGCCCCCAGATACGCAGTATTTT | CASSQDQPPDTQYF | many | - | TRBJ2-3 | TRBV12-3/TRBV12-4
TGTGCCAGCAGTACTCGGTTCGAGCAGTACTTC | CASSTRFEQYF | many | - | TRBJ2-7 | TRBV6-5
TGCAGTGCTAGAAGGGAGGACCTCATGGGGAATCAGCCCCAGCATTTT | CSARREDLMGNQPQHF | many | - | TRBJ1-5 | TRBV20-1
TGTGCCACCCTACGGGAGAGCTTAGGCGAGCAGTACTTC | CATLRESLGEQYF | - | - | TRBJ2-7 | TRBV28
TGTGCCAGCAGCGTAGTTGAGACAGATACGCAGTATTTT | CASSVVETDTQYF | many | - | TRBJ2-3 | TRBV9
TGTGCCGGCAGCTTTAAAGGAGGCTCCTACAATGAGCAGTTCTTC | CAGSFKGGSYNEQFF | - | - | TRBJ2-1 | TRBV7-3
TGCAGTGCTAGTCGAGGGGGGGCCAAAAACATTCAGTACTTC | CSASRGGAKNIQYF | many | - | TRBJ2-4 | TRBV20-1
TGTGCCAGCAGCTTATGGACACCTCCCTACGAGCAGTACTTC | CASSLWTPPYEQYF | many | - | TRBJ2-7 | TRBV7-2
TGTGCCAGCAGCTTTCTTACGGACGGGAGGACGAACACCGGGGAGCTGTTTTTT | CASSFLTDGRTNTGELFF | many | TRBD2 | TRBJ2-2 | TRBV7-3
TGCAGTGCTAGTTTAACGAGGGACGAGCAGTACTTC | CSASLTRDEQYF | many | - | TRBJ2-7 | TRBV20-1
TGCGCCAGCAGTCAACTAGCGGGAAGGACAGATACGCAGTATTTT | CASSQLAGRTDTQYF | many | TRBD2 | TRBJ2-3 | TRBV10-2
TGCGCCAGCAGAGGGACTCTGACCTACAATGAGCAGTTCTTC | CASRGTLTYNEQFF | many | - | TRBJ2-1 | TRBV5-1
TGTGCCAGCAGTCTAACTAGCGGGAGACCGCGGGAGCTGTTTTTT | CASSLTSGRPRELFF | many | TRBD2 | TRBJ2-2 | TRBV3-1
TGTGCCAGTAGTCCCGGGACTATCACAGATACGCAGTATTTT | CASSPGTITDTQYF | few | TRBD2 | TRBJ2-3 | TRBV19
TGTGCCAGCAGCTCTCGCGGGACAGAGTACAATGAGCAGTTCTTC | CASSSRGTEYNEQFF | many | - | TRBJ2-1 | TRBV7-9
TGTGCCAGCAGCTTAACTCGTTCTGGGGCCAACGTCCTGACTTTC | CASSLTRSGANVLTF | many | - | TRBJ2-6 | TRBV7-3
TGCAGTGCTCTCCTGGGACAGGGCAACACTGAAGCTTTCTTT | CSALLGQGNTEAFF | many | TRBD1 | TRBJ1-1 | TRBV20-1
TGCGCCAGCAGCTACAGCATGGCGCAGTACTTC | CASSYSMAQYF | - | - | TRBJ2-5 | TRBV5-1
TGTGCCAGCAGCTTAGCGGGGGCCAGTCCTGAAGCTTTCTTT | CASSLAGASPEAFF | many | - | TRBJ1-1 | TRBV7-9
TGTGCCAGCAGCCCGATAGGACACGACGGCTACACCTTC | CASSPIGHDGYTF | once | - | TRBJ1-2 | TRBV5-6
TGCAGCGTGAACCTAGCGGGGGGTCCCCCCGCGCAGTATTTT | CSVNLAGGPPAQYF | many | TRBD2 | TRBJ2-3 | TRBV29-1
TGCCGTGCTAGATTCGGGAGGGCAGGGGGGACCCAGTACTTC | CRARFGRAGGTQYF | - | - | TRBJ2-5 | TRBV20-1
TGTGCCAGCAGCCGACGGATACCGGACGAAGAGACCCAGTACTTC | CASSRRIPDEETQYF | many | - | TRBJ2-5 | TRBV3-1
TGTGCCAGCAGTTACGGGCAGGGGGCGGCTTTCTTT | CASSYGQGAAFF | many | TRBD1 | TRBJ1-1 | TRBV6-2/TRBV6-3
TGTGCCAGCAGCCCTGGACTAGCGGGAACGAACACCGGGGAGCTGTTTTTT | CASSPGLAGTNTGELFF | many | TRBD2 | TRBJ2-2 | TRBV9
TGCAGTGCTCAAGCCCTTCCCGGGGAGCTGTTTTTT | CSAQALPGELFF | many | - | TRBJ2-2 | TRBV20-1
TGTGCCAGTAGTAGGGACGCTTGGGAGCAGTACTTC | CASSRDAWEQYF | many | - | TRBJ2-7 | TRBV19
TGCGCCAGCAGCTTACAGGGGATAGGAGATACGCAGTATTTT | CASSLQGIGDTQYF | many | TRBD1 | TRBJ2-3 | TRBV5-1
TGTGCCAGCAGTGCGGGAGGGCCGTACACCGGGGAGCTGTTTTTT | CASSAGGPYTGELFF | many | TRBD2 | TRBJ2-2 | TRBV14
TGTGCCAGCAGCCGGACAGGGGATAGGATGGAGCAGTTCTTC | CASSRTGDRMEQFF | many | TRBD1 | TRBJ2-1 | TRBV7-9
TGTGCCATCCCCTCGGAGAGTACGAACACCGGGGAGCTGTTTTTT | CAIPSESTNTGELFF | medium-sized | - | TRBJ2-2 | TRBV10-3
TGCAGTGCTAGAGAGCGCCTAGCGGGGGCCCGGGGCAATGAGCAGTTCTTC | CSARERLAGARGNEQFF | many | TRBD2 | TRBJ2-1 | TRBV20-1
TGTGCCAGCAGTTTATATGGACAAGCCTACGAGCAGTACTTC | CASSLYGQAYEQYF | many | - | TRBJ2-7 | TRBV6-1
TGCAGTGCTAGGAGGGGGGCAGGAAGAAATGAAAAACTGTTTTTT | CSARRGAGRNEKLFF | many | - | TRBJ1-4 | TRBV20-1
TGTGCCATCAGTCCCCTGACAGGACCCTACGAGCAGTACTTC | CAISPLTGPYEQYF | many | - | TRBJ2-7 | TRBV10-3
TGCAGTGCTAGCTCTGGACTAGCGAGCACAGATACGCAGTATTTT | CSASSGLASTDTQYF | few | TRBD2 | TRBJ2-3 | TRBV20-1
TGTGCCAGCAGCCCCGCGGTGGGAGGGGGACAGGGCAATGAGCAGTTCTTC | CASSPAVGGGQGNEQFF | many | TRBD1 | TRBJ2-1 | TRBV11-3
TGTGCCAGCAGCCGGGGGCAGCTCAATCAGCCCCAGCATTTT | CASSRGQLNQPQHF | few | - | TRBJ1-5 | TRBV6-1
TGTGCCAGCAGTTACTCGATAGCCGCCCAGGGGGCCGGGCGGGAGGGCACCTACGAGCAGTACTTC | CASSYSIAAQGAGREGTYEQYF | many | - | TRBJ2-7 | TRBV6-2/TRBV6-3
TGTGCCAGCAGCAGTGGGACAGGGTTCCAAGAGACCCAGTACTTC | CASSSGTGFQETQYF | many | TRBD1 | TRBJ2-5 | TRBV5-8
TGTGCCAGCAGTTTAGAACGGGGGAGATCAAGTTACGAGCAGTACTTC | CASSLERGRSSYEQYF | many | - | TRBJ2-7 | TRBV27
TGTGCCAGCAACTCAATTAGCAGAGGCACAGATACGCAGTATTTT | CASNSISRGTDTQYF | few | - | TRBJ2-3 | TRBV6-6
TGCAGTGCTAGAGGAGTCGGCGGGAAAACAGATACGCAGTATTTT | CSARGVGGKTDTQYF | - | - | TRBJ2-3 | TRBV20-1
TGTGCCAGCCTAGAGTCTACGCAGCATTTT | CASLESTQHF | few | - | TRBJ1-5 | TRBV13
TGTGCCATCAGCCCCACAGAAGACTATGGCTACACCTTC | CAISPTEDYGYTF | once | - | TRBJ1-2 | TRBV5-5
TGCAGCGCTCAGACGTGGACAGGGGCAACAGATACGCAGTATTTT | CSAQTWTGATDTQYF | few | TRBD1 | TRBJ2-3 | TRBV29-1
TGTGCCAGCAACCCGACAGGGAGCTCCTACAATGAGCAGTTCTTC | CASNPTGSSYNEQFF | many | TRBD1 | TRBJ2-1 | TRBV5-8
TGCGCCAGCAGTCAAACGGGCGGCTTGGGGGAGACCCAGTACTTC | CASSQTGGLGETQYF | - | - | TRBJ2-5 | TRBV23-1
TGTGCCAGCATCCTAAGCGGGAGGGGGTCAGATACGCAGTATTTT | CASILSGRGSDTQYF | many | TRBD2 | TRBJ2-3 | TRBV28